The clone carrying this TCR beta chain turned up a few times. The antigen remains unidentified. The junction shows a germline mismatch at one end, possibly a read error. This entry is derived from a study of regulatory T cells in long-lasting Graves disease. Points from the study as a whole: Persistent disease exhibited a predilection for TRBV28, TRBJ1-2 and TRBJ2-5.

The CDR3 spans 11 residues. Per germline, CDR1 GTSNPN and CDR2 SVGIG (reference sequence). CDR3-region Arm-PCR and iRepertoire HTBI primers produced the TCR beta libraries. One entry per CDR3 protein, called by TCRdb with MiXCR from the multiplex PCR reads. The sample records 450,000 or so distinct CDR3 sequences, around a fifth being singletons. Time point described: persistent/refractory GD, antithyroid drugs over 5 years with positive TRAb. Generation of the TCR library employed RNA extracted from PBMCs. Peripheral blood, at about 9 milliliters, went into EDTA tubes. The clonotype comes from a female donor with Graves disease. Sample: peripheral blood mononuclear cells (PBMCs), taken when the disease was refractory, from a patient treated with antithyroid drugs. The V and J genes are TRBV30 and TRBJ2-2, with D possibly TRBD2 on 5 matching bases. CDR3 protein: CAWRPFNGELF. In nucleotides, the CDR3 is TGTGCCTGGAGACCATTCAACGGGGAGCTTTTT.